These 27 T cell receptor beta chains share one sample of origin, sequenced in a study of blood T cell repertoires in COVID-19. Using immunoSEQ multiplex PCR, the repertoire was profiled, and TCRdb retains in-frame clones only, with some absent. The table shows roughly 100,000 clones, with approximately 80% occurring only once. The sequenced material came from peripheral blood. All receptors derive from a woman over 75 with acute or convalescent COVID-19.

Only one count was recorded for this clone. The CDR3 DNA reads as TGTGCCAGCAGCCAAGGCAGAAGCTACTACAACTACGAGCAGTACTTC. It yields the protein CASSQGRSYYNYEQYF. V is TRBV14 and J is TRBJ2-7; D gene ambiguous. CDR1 and CDR2 from the germline V gene are SGHDN and FVKESK. The ends were cut back, 1 base at V and 3 bases at J, with 16 bases in the middle. The CDR3 loop spans 16 amino acids.

The chain recombines TRBV30 with TRBJ2-2, with D possibly matching TRBD1 (5 bases). This CDR3 comprises 16 residues. From germline, CDR1 is GTSNPN and CDR2 SVGIG (reference sequence). V was pared by 2 bases and J by 1 base, with 14 bases between. CDR3: CAWSHLGARNTGELFF. For the CDR3, the DNA is TGTGCCTGGAGTCATCTAGGGGCTCGGAACACCGGGGAGCTGTTTTTT.

The count of this clone is one. The chain joins TRBV6-1 to TRBJ1-6, with 10 positions matching TRBD1. Per the germline V gene, CDR1 is MNHNS and CDR2 is SASEGT. Trimming at V came to 2 bases and at J to 1 base, leaving 2 bases not matched to a gene. There are 17 residues in the CDR3. The CDR3 reads CASSEWGQGSYNSPLHF. For the CDR3, the DNA is TGTGCCAGCAGTGAATGGGGACAGGGGTCCTATAATTCACCCCTCCACTTT.

The V and J genes are TRBV7-9 and TRBJ2-7; TRBD2 aligns across 10 bases. V shed 5 bases, J shed 2 bases, and the junction held 6 bases outside the gene matches. Germline V CDR1 and CDR2: SEHNR, FQNEAQ (reference sequence). CDR3 length equals 15 residues. The CDR3 region has the DNA TGTGCCAGCAGCAGTGTAGCGGGAGGTCCCTACGAGCAGTACTTC. This translates into CASSSVAGGPYEQYF.

The chain is built from TRBV7-2 and TRBJ2-7, with D perhaps TRBD1 (6 bases). This CDR3 region has 13 residues. Per the germline V gene, CDR1 is SGHTA and CDR2 is FQGNSA. V lost 4 bases and J 6 bases, leaving 13 bases between the germline ends. The CDR3 loop is CASSSMPGAEQYF. The CDR3 coding sequence is TGTGCCAGCAGCTCAATGCCAGGGGCCGAGCAGTACTTC.

This chain links TRBV5-1 with TRBJ1-2; D possibly corresponds to TRBD1 (5 bases). Looked up from germline, CDR1 is SGHRS and CDR2 is YFSETQ. Trimming left V 0 bases short and J 8 bases short, with 14 bases between. The CDR3 spans 14 residues. The CDR3 sequence is CASSLAGTGEGYTF. The CDR3 region has the DNA TGCGCCAGCAGCTTGGCGGGGACGGGGGAAGGCTACACCTTC.

The J gene is TRBJ1-5, the V gene TRBV10-2; a weak D match, TRBD1 (6 bases). There are 14 residues in the CDR3. V lost 5 bases and J lost 6, with 14 bases in between. Per germline, CDR1 WSHSY and CDR2 SAAADI. In nucleotides, the CDR3 is TGCGCCAGCAGTTTGGGGGCGCAAAGTCAGCCCCAGCATTTT. This codes for CASSLGAQSQPQHF.

The chain carries TRBV7-2 and TRBJ2-3; the match to TRBD2 covers 7 bases. CDR3 length: 14 residues. Germline values: CDR1 SGHTA, CDR2 FQGNSA. J lost 4 bases, V lost 2 bases, and 3 bases had no gene match. The CDR3 loop is CASSLSGNPDTQYF. The CDR3 bases are TGTGCCAGCAGCTTAAGCGGGAACCCAGATACGCAGTATTTT.

The chain joins TRBV6-5 to TRBJ2-7; TRBD2 aligns across 7 bases. Unmatched junction bases numbered 3, after V lost 3 bases and J lost 4 bases. In germline, CDR1 is MNHEY, CDR2 SVGAGI. The CDR3 covers 13 residues. In DNA form, the CDR3 reads TGTGCCAGCAGTTATGGAGCGGGGTACGAGCAGTACTTC. As protein: CASSYGAGYEQYF.

The V and J genes are TRBV19 and TRBJ2-3; D may be TRBD2 (5 bases). This CDR3 region has 13 residues. With 3 bases removed from V and 8 bases from J, the gap between germline ends came to 12 bases. Germline loops: CDR1 LNHDA, CDR2 SQIVND (reference sequence). CDR3 sequence reads: CASSIPPRGTQYF. The CDR3 nucleotides are TGTGCCAGTAGTATTCCCCCCCGGGGTACGCAGTATTTT.

The chain combines TRBV5-6 with TRBJ2-2, with D maybe TRBD1 (5 bases). V was shortened by 0 bases and J by 4 bases, with 7 bases between the two germline ends. This CDR3 contains 14 residues. From germline, CDR1 is SGHDT and CDR2 YYEEEE. The CDR3 nucleotides are TGTGCCAGCAGCTTGGGCAGGGTCACCGGGGAGCTGTTTTTT. As protein: CASSLGRVTGELFF.

The chain recombines TRBV7-2 with TRBJ2-5, with 9 bases fitting TRBD1. This CDR3 has 15 amino acids. Germline V lookup: CDR1 SGHTA, CDR2 FQGNSA. The V gene end was trimmed by 5 bases and the J gene end by 4 bases; junction bases not matched to a gene: 8. Written as DNA, the CDR3 is TGTGCCAGCAGCGTCTCCGGGACAGGGCGAGAGACCCAGTACTTC. Translating gives CASSVSGTGRETQYF.

The chain employs TRBV6-5 and TRBJ1-5; D remains unclear. The CDR3 consists of 16 residues. The germline gives CDR1 MNHEY, CDR2 SVGAGI. The V gene lost 0 bases and the J gene lost 6 bases, with 15 bases spanning the gap. The CDR3 protein is CASSYSKDSVGQPQHF. As DNA, the CDR3 is TGTGCCAGCAGTTACTCGAAGGATAGCGTTGGTCAGCCCCAGCATTTT.

This clone turned up a few times. The rearrangement uses TRBV21-1 and TRBJ1-5; the table's D call, TRBD1, has no DNA check behind it. TRBV21-1 is labeled a pseudogene. This CDR3 spans 17 amino acids. The CDR3 region has the DNA TGTGCCAGCACTGATATCCGACAGATACATAGCAATCAGCCCCAGCATTTT. Translation gives CASTDIRQIHSNQPQHF.

The gene calls are TRBV5-1 and TRBJ1-2, with 10 positions matching TRBD1. Trimming removed 3 bases from V and 6 bases from J; junction bases left unmatched: 8. This CDR3 contains 15 residues. CDR1 and CDR2 (germline): SGHRS, YFSETQ. The CDR3 reads CASSSPGQGRDGYTF. The CDR3, as DNA: TGCGCCAGCAGCTCTCCGGGACAGGGGCGCGATGGCTACACCTTC.

The chain recombines TRBV10-3 with TRBJ2-3; 8 nucleotides line up with TRBD1. This CDR3 is built from 17 residues. Germline CDR1 is ENHRY and CDR2 is SYGVKD. V trimming: 0 bases; J trimming: 1 base; junction bases outside the gene matches: 6. DNA of the CDR3: TGTGCCATCAGTGAGTCAGGACAGGGTGAAGGCACAGATACGCAGTATTTT. Amino acid sequence: CAISESGQGEGTDTQYF.

CDR3 protein: CASSFLAGGSEQFF. CDR3 in DNA: TGTGCCAGCAGTTTTCTAGCGGGGGGTAGTGAGCAGTTCTTC. V and J are TRBV13 and TRBJ2-1; 11 bases align to TRBD2. From germline, CDR1 is PRHDT and CDR2 FYEKMQ (reference sequence). This CDR3 has 14 residues. V lost 6 bases, J lost 9 bases, and 7 bases stayed unmatched. The full variable domain, its missing parts supplied by reference TRBV13 and TRBJ2-1, is AAGVIQSPRHLIKEKRETATLKCYPIPRHDTVYWYQQGPGQDPQFLISFYEKMQSDKGSIPDRFSAQQFSDYHSELNMSSLELGDSALYFCASSFLAGGSEQFFGPGTRLTVL.

The rearrangement joins TRBV27 to TRBJ2-5, with 8 bases aligning to TRBD2. There are 15 residues in the CDR3. J gave up 0 bases and V 4 bases, and 4 bases lay outside the gene matches. Per germline, CDR1 MNHEY and CDR2 SMNVEV (reference sequence). The CDR3 region has the DNA TGTGCCAGCAGTTCAGCTAGCGGGTACCAAGAGACCCAGTACTTC. Amino acid sequence: CASSSASGYQETQYF.

This clone was detected once. The sample contains more than one DNA sequence encoding this CDR3. The rearrangement joins TRBV6-4 to TRBJ2-1; TRBD1 aligns across 9 bases. Germline V gene sequence: CDR1 MRHNA, CDR2 SNTAGT. V was clipped by 6 bases and J by 6 bases; unmatched bases: 3. This CDR3 region has 13 residues. CDR3 sequence reads: CASRQTGGNEQFF. CDR3 coding DNA: TGTGCCAGCAGACAGACAGGGGGCAATGAGCAGTTCTTC.

The gene calls are TRBV4-2 and TRBJ2-1; TRBD2 is a possible D gene (6 bases). V gave up 1 base and J gave up 2 bases, with 15 bases separating them. CDR3 length equals 17 residues. The germline gives CDR1 LGHNA, CDR2 YNFKEQ. The DNA for the CDR3 is TGTGCCAGCAGCCAAGTTTCGGGGGACTCAGCCTACAATGAGCAGTTCTTC. Encoded protein: CASSQVSGDSAYNEQFF.

The chain combines TRBV7-2 with TRBJ1-1; 11 positions agree with TRBD1. CDR1 is SGHTA, CDR2 FQGNSA, per germline. The V segment lost 4 bases and the J segment 4 bases; nucleotides outside the gene matches: 2. The CDR3 spans 14 residues. CDR3 protein: CASSWGQGGTEAFF. The CDR3 coding sequence is TGTGCCAGCAGCTGGGGACAGGGGGGCACTGAAGCTTTCTTT. Filled out from reference TRBV7-2 and TRBJ1-1, the complete variable domain reads GAGVSQSPSNKVTEKGKDVELRCDPISGHTALYWYRQSLGQGLEFLIYFQGNSAPDKSGLPSDRFSAERTGGSVSTLTIQRTQQEDSAVYLCASSWGQGGTEAFFGQGTRLTVV.

The rearrangement joins TRBV3-1 (or the pseudogene TRBV3-2) to TRBJ1-4; TRBD1 is a possible D gene (6 bases). The V gene lost 6 bases and the J gene lost 10 bases, with 15 bases spanning the gap. This CDR3 region has 13 residues. CDR1 is LGHDT and CDR2 is YNNKEL in the germline V gene (reference sequence). CDR3 amino acids: CASRNQGSGKLFF. CDR3 bases: TGTGCCAGCAGGAATCAGGGGTCCGGAAAACTGTTTTTT.

This clone was seen a single time. V is TRBV5-1 and J is TRBJ1-1; 7 nucleotides align to TRBD1. Germline CDR1 reads SGHRS; CDR2 reads YFSETQ. This CDR3 region has 16 residues. V lost 1 base, J lost 4 bases, and 10 bases stayed unmatched. As DNA, the CDR3 is TGCGCCAGCAGCTTGAGGCCAGGGGGACACCCCACTGAAGCTTTCTTT. Translation gives CASSLRPGGHPTEAFF. The full variable domain, rest sourced from reference TRBV5-1 and TRBJ1-1, is KAGVTQTPRYLIKTRGQQVTLSCSPISGHRSVSWYQQTPGQGLQFLFEYFSETQRNKGNFPGRFSGRQFSNSRSEMNVSTLELGDSALYLCASSLRPGGHPTEAFFGQGTRLTVV.

The V call is TRBV3-1 (or the pseudogene TRBV3-2), the J call TRBJ2-3; 8 nucleotides match TRBD2. This CDR3 contains 17 residues. Germline assignment: CDR1 LGHDT and CDR2 YNNKEL (reference sequence). V shed 1 base, J shed 2 bases, and the junction held 8 bases outside the gene matches. In DNA, the CDR3 is TGTGCCAGCAGCCAAGGGGTCACTAGCGGAAACACAGATACGCAGTATTTT. It encodes CASSQGVTSGNTDTQYF.

Concerning this clone itself: The sample holds other DNA sequences that translate to the same CDR3. The chain has TRBV5-1 and TRBJ2-1; D gene ambiguous. V was clipped by 0 bases and J by 0 bases, with 7 bases between them. Germline V gene sequence: CDR1 SGHRS, CDR2 YFSETQ. The CDR3 length is 15 residues. CDR3 sequence: CASSLGSGSYNEQFF. The CDR3 DNA follows: TGCGCCAGCAGCTTGGGTTCAGGCTCCTACAATGAGCAGTTCTTC.

Here the CDR3 DNA reads TGTGCCAGTACTCCCCCACTGAGTGAAAAACTGTTTTTT. Protein: CASTPPLSEKLFF. The V gene is TRBV7-9, the J gene TRBJ1-4, with D unclear. The germline V gene has CDR1 SEHNR and CDR2 FQNEAQ (reference sequence). V shed 9 bases and J shed 7 bases, with 15 bases lying between them. The CDR3 length is 13 residues.

The V gene is TRBV11-2, the J gene TRBJ2-3, with D hard to call. With 7 bases removed from V and 6 bases from J, the gap between germline ends came to 20 bases. The CDR3 consists of 15 residues. Germline V gene data show CDR1 as SGHAT and CDR2 as FQNNGV. CDR3 sequence reads: CASKLSNRPLDTQYF. The CDR3 bases are TGTGCCAGCAAGTTGTCGAACAGACCTCTCGATACGCAGTATTTT.